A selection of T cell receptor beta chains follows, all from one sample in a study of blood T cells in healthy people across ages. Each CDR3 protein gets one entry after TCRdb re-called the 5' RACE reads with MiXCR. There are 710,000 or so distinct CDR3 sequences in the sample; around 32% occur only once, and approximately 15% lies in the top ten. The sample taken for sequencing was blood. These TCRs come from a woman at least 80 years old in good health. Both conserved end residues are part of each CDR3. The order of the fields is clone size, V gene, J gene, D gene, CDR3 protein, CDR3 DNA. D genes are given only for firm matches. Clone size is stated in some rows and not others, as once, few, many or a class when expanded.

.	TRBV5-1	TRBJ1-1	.	CASSLDRVLNTEAFF	TGCGCCAGCAGCTTGGACAGGGTCCTTAACACTGAAGCTTTCTTT
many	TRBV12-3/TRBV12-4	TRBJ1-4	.	CASSRLVATNEKLFF	TGTGCCAGCAGTAGACTAGTGGCAACTAATGAAAAACTGTTTTTT
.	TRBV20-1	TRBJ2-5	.	CSAEGHKETQYF	TGCAGTGCTGAGGGACATAAGGAGACCCAGTACTTC
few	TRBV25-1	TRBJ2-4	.	CASSGPRAGANIQYF	TGTGCCAGCAGTGGTCCCAGGGCAGGGGCAAACATTCAGTACTTC
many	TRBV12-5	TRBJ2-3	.	CASGLAATDTQYF	TGTGCTAGTGGTTTGGCAGCGACGGATACGCAGTATTTT
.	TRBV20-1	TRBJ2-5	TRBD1	CSATGTGVFETQYF	TGCAGTGCTACCGGGACAGGGGTTTTTGAGACCCAGTACTTC
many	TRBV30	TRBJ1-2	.	CACTAGAPNYGYTF	TGTGCCTGCACGGCGGGCGCACCTAACTATGGCTACACCTTC
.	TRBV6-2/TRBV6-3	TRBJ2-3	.	CASSYGNPTDTQYF	TGTGCCAGCAGTTACGGGAACCCCACAGATACGCAGTATTTT
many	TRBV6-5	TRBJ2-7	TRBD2	CASSYRLAAYEQYF	TGTGCCAGCAGTTACCGACTAGCCGCCTACGAGCAGTACTTC
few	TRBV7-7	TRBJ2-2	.	CASSRLASGELFF	TGTGCCAGCAGCCGCCTAGCGTCCGGGGAGCTGTTTTTT
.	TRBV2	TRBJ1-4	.	CASSEGAFNEELFF	TGTGCCAGCAGTGAGGGGGCGTTCAATGAAGAACTGTTTTTT
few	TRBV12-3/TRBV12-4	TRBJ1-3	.	CASTPGGGNTIYF	TGTGCCAGCACCCCAGGAGGAGGAAACACCATATATTTT
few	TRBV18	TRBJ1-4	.	CASSFGQATNEKLFF	TGTGCCAGCTCATTTGGCCAGGCAACTAATGAAAAACTGTTTTTT
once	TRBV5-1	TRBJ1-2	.	CASSWGGSTYGYTF	TGCGCCAGCAGCTGGGGAGGGTCAACGTATGGCTACACCTTC
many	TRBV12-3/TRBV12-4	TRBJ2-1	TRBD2	CASSRLAVSYNEQFF	TGTGCCAGCAGTCGACTAGCGGTCTCCTACAATGAGCAGTTCTTC
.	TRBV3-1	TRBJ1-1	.	CASSQLEGTEAFF	TGTGCCAGCAGCCAGTTAGAGGGCACTGAAGCTTTCTTT
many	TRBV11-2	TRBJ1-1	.	CASSEGTLVTEAFF	TGTGCCAGCAGCGAAGGGACTTTAGTCACTGAAGCTTTCTTT
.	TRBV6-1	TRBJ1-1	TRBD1	CASTPGQGRDWRSEAFF	TGTGCCAGCACCCCGGGACAGGGAAGAGATTGGAGGTCTGAAGCTTTCTTT